A single TCR beta chain is shown here with its context. The data originate from a study of Ad26.COV2.S vaccination and SARS-CoV-2 variants. The sample's treatment: 19 received Ad26.COV2.S at low or high dose, single or two shots; 5 received placebo; per-sample allocation not given. Sampling was performed 63 days after the first vaccine or placebo injection. Clones were sequenced by immunoSEQ multiplex PCR, and TCRdb holds only the in-frame ones, with some missing. The repertoire consists of around 300,000 clones, with around 90% occurring once and the leading ten covering 4.5% to 7%. The germline gives CDR1 SGHTA, CDR2 FQGNSA. V was shortened by 0 bases and J by 6 bases, with 15 bases between the two germline ends. The CDR3 runs 15 residues.

This TCR was sampled from a person between 18 and 59 years old who received the Ad26.COV2.S COVID-19 vaccine or a placebo. The chain couples TRBV7-2 to TRBJ2-7; tentatively, D is TRBD1 or TRBD2 (6 bases each). The sequences come from peripheral blood, collected in a trial of Ad26.COV2.S vaccine versus placebo. CDR3 DNA: TGTGCCAGCAGCTTAGCGGAAGGGGGACTGAGCGAGCAGTACTTC. Translation gives CASSLAEGGLSEQYF. Using reference TRBV7-2 and TRBJ2-7 for the parts outside the CDR3, the full variable domain is GAGVSQSPSNKVTEKGKDVELRCDPISGHTALYWYRQSLGQGLEFLIYFQGNSAPDKSGLPSDRFSAERTGGSVSTLTIQRTQQEDSAVYLCASSLAEGGLSEQYFGPGTRLTVT.